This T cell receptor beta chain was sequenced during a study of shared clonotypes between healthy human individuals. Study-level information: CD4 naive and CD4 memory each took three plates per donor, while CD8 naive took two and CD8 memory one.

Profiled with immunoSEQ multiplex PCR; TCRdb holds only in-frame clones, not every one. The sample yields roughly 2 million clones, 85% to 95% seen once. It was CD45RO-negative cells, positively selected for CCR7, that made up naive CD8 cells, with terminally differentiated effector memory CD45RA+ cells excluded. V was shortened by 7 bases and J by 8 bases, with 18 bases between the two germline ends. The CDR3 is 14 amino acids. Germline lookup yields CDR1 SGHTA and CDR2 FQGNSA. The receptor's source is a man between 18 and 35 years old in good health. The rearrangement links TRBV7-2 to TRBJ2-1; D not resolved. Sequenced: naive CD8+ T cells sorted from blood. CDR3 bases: TGTGCCAGCACCAGCTTAGATTTTATGTATGAGCAGTTCTTC. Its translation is CASTSLDFMYEQFF.